Listed below are T cell receptor beta chains from one sample, sequenced in a study of T-cell reconstitution after alpha-beta-depleted transplantation in children. TCRdb recomputed calls from the PCR reads with MiXCR, one row per CDR3 protein. Counted here are a few hundred thousand distinct CDR3 sequences, about an eighth occurring once; the ten biggest clones make up over 2%. The source material was PBMCs, mostly from graft donor cells, sampled 360 days after TCRalphabeta/CD19-depleted stem cell transplant. The receptors come from a male patient younger than 18 who had a stem cell transplant for acute myeloid leukemia, so the T cells may come from the graft donor. The CDR3 runs from the conserved cysteine through the conserved F or W. Each record gives: D gene, J gene, clone size, V gene, CDR3 protein, CDR3 DNA. A D gene is named only where the DNA matches it firmly. The size entry is marked missing in some rows and otherwise reads once, few, many or a size class.

D: -
J: TRBJ2-3
size: -
V: TRBV28
CDR3: CASMLRISTDTQYF
DNA: TGTGCCAGCATGCTCAGAATTAGCACAGATACGCAGTATTTT

D: -
J: TRBJ2-2
size: many
V: TRBV20-1
CDR3: CSASREDPGELFF
DNA: TGCAGTGCTAGTAGGGAGGACCCCGGGGAGCTGTTTTTT

D: -
J: TRBJ2-5
size: many
V: TRBV12-3/TRBV12-4
CDR3: CASRGGTQYF
DNA: TGTGCCAGCAGGGGAGGGACCCAGTACTTC

D: -
J: TRBJ1-1
size: many
V: TRBV7-8
CDR3: CASSRPGRTEAFF
DNA: TGTGCCAGCAGCCGGCCCGGACGAACTGAAGCTTTCTTT

D: TRBD1
J: TRBJ1-5
size: few
V: TRBV12-3/TRBV12-4
CDR3: CASSLLTGSNQPQHF
DNA: TGTGCCAGCAGTCTCCTGACAGGGAGCAATCAGCCCCAGCATTTT

D: TRBD1
J: TRBJ2-7
size: -
V: TRBV20-1
CDR3: CSARAVAVKGQGASTYEEYF
DNA: TGCAGTGCTAGAGCCGTGGCGGTGAAGGGACAGGGGGCGTCCACCTACGAGGAGTACTTC

D: -
J: TRBJ2-4
size: -
V: TRBV9
CDR3: CASSDEAAGGPNIQYF
DNA: TGTGCCAGCAGCGACGAAGCGGCAGGGGGGCCAAACATTCAGTACTTC

D: TRBD2
J: TRBJ2-3
size: few
V: TRBV20-1
CDR3: CSAAGEGTDTQYF
DNA: TGCAGTGCCGCGGGAGAGGGAACAGATACGCAGTATTTT

D: -
J: TRBJ2-1
size: many
V: TRBV12-3/TRBV12-4
CDR3: CASSTGLNNEQFF
DNA: TGTGCCAGCAGCACGGGACTTAACAATGAGCAGTTCTTC

D: -
J: TRBJ1-5
size: -
V: TRBV29-1
CDR3: CSVPGQYSNQPQHF
DNA: TGCAGCGTTCCCGGACAGTATAGCAATCAGCCCCAGCATTTT

D: TRBD1
J: TRBJ2-3
size: few
V: TRBV28
CDR3: CASQFLRPGGRTDTQYF
DNA: TGTGCCAGCCAATTCCTCCGGCCAGGGGGTCGCACAGATACGCAGTATTTT

D: TRBD2
J: TRBJ2-3
size: -
V: TRBV4-3
CDR3: CASSQLAGGVDTQYF
DNA: TGCGCCAGCAGCCAGTTAGCGGGAGGCGTGGATACGCAGTATTTT

D: TRBD2
J: TRBJ2-3
size: -
V: TRBV4-2
CDR3: CASSQDTGLAGSDTQYF
DNA: TGTGCCAGCAGCCAAGATACTGGACTAGCGGGATCTGATACGCAGTATTTT

D: -
J: TRBJ2-2
size: few
V: TRBV19
CDR3: CASHRGGRNTGELFF
DNA: TGTGCCAGTCATAGGGGGGGACGAAACACCGGGGAGCTGTTTTTT

D: -
J: TRBJ2-7
size: -
V: TRBV5-1
CDR3: CASSLAVSVGIHYEQYF
DNA: TGCGCCAGCAGCTTGGCTGTTTCGGTTGGGATACACTACGAGCAGTACTTC

D: -
J: TRBJ2-1
size: -
V: TRBV21-1
CDR3: CASSKRLGTLSYNEQFF
DNA: TGTGCCAGCAGCAAACGGCTGGGGACTCTCTCCTACAATGAGCAGTTCTTC

D: TRBD2
J: TRBJ2-1
size: -
V: TRBV5-1
CDR3: CASSLTSREGLYNEQFF
DNA: TGCGCCAGCAGCTTGACGTCGCGGGAGGGCCTCTACAATGAGCAGTTCTTC

D: TRBD2
J: TRBJ2-7
size: few
V: TRBV5-1
CDR3: CASSLSGGSGHEQYF
DNA: TGCGCCAGCAGCTTGAGCGGGGGATCCGGTCACGAGCAGTACTTC

D: -
J: TRBJ2-7
size: -
V: TRBV12-3/TRBV12-4
CDR3: CASSFDRSYEQYF
DNA: TGTGCCAGCAGTTTCGACCGTTCCTACGAGCAGTACTTC

D: -
J: TRBJ2-2
size: few
V: TRBV7-3
CDR3: CASSRGDTGELFF
DNA: TGTGCCAGCAGTCGTGGGGACACCGGGGAGCTGTTTTTT

D: -
J: TRBJ2-1
size: few
V: TRBV25-1
CDR3: CASSEWGESGSEQFF
DNA: TGTGCCAGCAGTGAATGGGGGGAATCCGGTTCTGAGCAGTTCTTC

D: TRBD2
J: TRBJ2-3
size: many
V: TRBV6-1
CDR3: CASSAAGAKDTQYF
DNA: TGTGCCAGCAGTGCGGCGGGAGCCAAAGATACGCAGTATTTT

D: -
J: TRBJ1-2
size: -
V: TRBV19
CDR3: CASSIDPGRENGYTF
DNA: TGTGCCAGTAGTATAGATCCGGGCAGGGAAAATGGCTACACCTTC

D: -
J: TRBJ1-5
size: few
V: TRBV10-3
CDR3: CAISENNQPQHF
DNA: TGTGCCATCAGTGAGAATAATCAGCCCCAGCATTTT

D: -
J: TRBJ2-3
size: -
V: TRBV25-1
CDR3: CASSVGTSPLTDTQYF
DNA: TGTGCCAGCAGTGTGGGGACTTCCCCTCTTACAGATACGCAGTATTTT

D: -
J: TRBJ2-7
size: few
V: TRBV14
CDR3: CASSPPGIIYEQYF
DNA: TGTGCCAGCAGCCCACCGGGGATAATCTACGAGCAGTACTTC

D: -
J: TRBJ2-1
size: few
V: TRBV7-2
CDR3: CASSPWVERVIHNEQFF
DNA: TGTGCCAGCAGCCCCTGGGTAGAGAGGGTCATACACAATGAGCAGTTCTTC

D: -
J: TRBJ2-7
size: few
V: TRBV9
CDR3: CASSTGTNEQYF
DNA: TGTGCCAGCAGCACAGGGACGAACGAGCAGTACTTC

D: -
J: TRBJ2-5
size: -
V: TRBV5-6
CDR3: CASSRGDRFRETQYF
DNA: TGTGCCAGCAGCCGCGGCGATCGGTTTCGAGAGACCCAGTACTTC

D: TRBD2
J: TRBJ2-7
size: -
V: TRBV20-1
CDR3: CSARLPGLAGAVEQYF
DNA: TGCAGTGCTAGGTTACCAGGACTAGCGGGAGCGGTCGAGCAGTACTTC

D: -
J: TRBJ2-7
size: -
V: TRBV11-1
CDR3: CASSPRLEPYEQYF
DNA: TGTGCCAGCAGCCCTAGACTTGAGCCCTACGAGCAGTACTTC

D: TRBD2
J: TRBJ2-1
size: -
V: TRBV9
CDR3: CASSVGLAGVGSSYNEQFF
DNA: TGTGCCAGCAGCGTAGGACTAGCGGGGGTCGGAAGCTCCTACAATGAGCAGTTCTTC

D: -
J: TRBJ2-7
size: -
V: TRBV19
CDR3: CASSKTDYEQYF
DNA: TGTGCCAGTAGTAAGACGGACTACGAGCAGTACTTC

D: TRBD1
J: TRBJ2-2
size: few
V: TRBV5-1
CDR3: CASSRDRLNTGELFF
DNA: TGCGCCAGCAGTCGGGACAGACTGAACACCGGGGAGCTGTTTTTT

D: -
J: TRBJ2-1
size: many
V: TRBV27
CDR3: CASSLTPNLLTVTNYNEQFF
DNA: TGTGCCAGCAGTTTAACTCCTAATCTCTTGACAGTGACTAACTACAATGAGCAGTTCTTC

D: -
J: TRBJ2-7
size: -
V: TRBV7-2
CDR3: CASSRQGRGREQYF
DNA: TGTGCCAGCAGCCGGCAGGGGCGGGGGCGGGAGCAGTACTTC

D: TRBD2
J: TRBJ2-3
size: -
V: TRBV29-1
CDR3: CSVDGAGGQDTQYF
DNA: TGCAGCGTTGACGGCGCGGGAGGGCAAGATACGCAGTATTTT

D: TRBD2
J: TRBJ2-3
size: many
V: TRBV11-2
CDR3: CASSSVRGGLAGEGDTQYF
DNA: TGTGCCAGCAGCTCTGTCAGGGGGGGACTAGCGGGAGAAGGAGATACGCAGTATTTT

D: -
J: TRBJ2-1
size: many
V: TRBV15
CDR3: CAVSIHNEQFF
DNA: TGTGCGGTTTCCATCCACAATGAGCAGTTCTTC

D: -
J: TRBJ2-5
size: -
V: TRBV20-1
CDR3: CRAPSGAYQETQYF
DNA: TGCAGAGCCCCGAGCGGAGCGTACCAAGAGACCCAGTACTTC

D: -
J: TRBJ2-5
size: few
V: TRBV4-3
CDR3: CASSGSKTLAGGETQYF
DNA: TGCGCCAGCAGCGGATCAAAGACCCTAGCCGGAGGGGAGACCCAGTACTTC

D: -
J: TRBJ2-3
size: many
V: TRBV7-8
CDR3: CASSLLVGGDTQYF
DNA: TGTGCCAGCAGCTTATTAGTTGGTGGGGATACGCAGTATTTT

D: -
J: TRBJ2-6
size: many
V: TRBV29-1
CDR3: CSVDSSAGLSGANVLTF
DNA: TGCAGCGTTGATTCGTCGGCAGGCCTCTCTGGGGCCAACGTCCTGACTTTC

D: -
J: TRBJ2-7
size: few
V: TRBV20-1
CDR3: CSASESRANGGREQYF
DNA: TGCAGTGCAAGCGAATCCCGGGCCAACGGAGGTCGCGAGCAGTACTTC

D: TRBD2
J: TRBJ2-7
size: -
V: TRBV7-2
CDR3: CASGLAGGREVYEQYF
DNA: TGTGCCAGCGGACTTGCGGGGGGCAGGGAGGTCTACGAGCAGTACTTC